Shown below are 7 T cell receptor beta chains from a single sample sequenced in a study of blood T cell repertoires in COVID-19. Profiling relied on immunoSEQ multiplex PCR, and the TCRdb table lists in-frame clones only, not all of them. The sample yields 300,000 to 350,000 clones, roughly 87% seen once. Sequencing was carried out using peripheral blood. These receptors all stem from a man aged 25 to 40 with COVID-19, enrolled during active disease.

This chain connects TRBV15 to TRBJ2-5, with 7 bases aligning to TRBD2. The CDR3 length is 17 residues. Germline V gives CDR1 LNHNV, CDR2 YYDKDF (reference sequence). J lost 5 bases, V lost 5 bases, and 17 bases had no gene match. CDR3 amino acids: CATSHSAMAPGGETQYF. The CDR3 nucleotides are TGTGCCACCAGCCATAGCGCTATGGCCCCCGGGGGGGAGACCCAGTACTTC.

V and J are TRBV11-2 and TRBJ1-1; 7 positions match TRBD1. CDR1 is SGHAT, CDR2 FQNNGV, per germline. V lost 3 bases, J lost 4 bases, and 5 bases stayed unmatched. CDR3 length: 14 amino acids. The CDR3: CASSFNRGGTEAFF. Written as DNA, the CDR3 is TGTGCCAGCAGCTTTAACAGGGGCGGCACTGAAGCTTTCTTT.

This chain uses TRBV4-1 with TRBJ2-7; 8 positions match TRBD1. The CDR3 contains 14 residues. Germline lookup yields CDR1 MGHRA and CDR2 YSYEKL. Trimming removed 2 bases from V and 2 bases from J; junction bases left unmatched: 2. CDR3 loop: CASSQRTGPYEQYF. CDR3 bases: TGCGCCAGCAGCCAAAGGACAGGGCCCTACGAGCAGTACTTC.

The rearrangement joins TRBV9 to TRBJ2-5; TRBD1 might be the D (6 bases). The ends were cut back, 3 bases at V and 2 bases at J, with 11 bases in the middle. Germline V gives CDR1 SGDLS, CDR2 YYNGEE. The CDR3 is 14 residues long. CDR3 protein: CASSATGRQETQYF. The CDR3 region has the DNA TGTGCCAGCAGCGCTACAGGGCGTCAAGAGACCCAGTACTTC.

This clone was observed a single time. This rearrangement joins TRBV24-1 to TRBJ1-3; no clear D. CDR3 length: 13 amino acids. V lost 4 bases and J 3 bases, leaving 6 bases between the germline ends. Germline V gene data show CDR1 as KGHDR and CDR2 as SFDVKD. In DNA form, the CDR3 reads TGTGCCACCAGTGACGGGGTTGGAAACACCATATATTTT. Translating it yields CATSDGVGNTIYF.

This clone was counted once. The rearrangement uses TRBV5-4 and TRBJ2-3, with TRBD1 matching over 10 bases. Germline V gene data show CDR1 as SGHNT and CDR2 as YYREEE (reference sequence). Losses at the gene ends were 5 bases for V and 4 bases for J; bases not matched to a gene: 4. The CDR3 extends over 14 amino acids. CDR3 sequence (DNA): TGTGCCAGCAGTGCCGGGACAGGGGCAGATACGCAGTATTTT. It translates to CASSAGTGADTQYF. The full variable domain, rest sourced from reference TRBV5-4 and TRBJ2-3, is ETGVTQSPTHLIKTRGQQVTLRCSSQSGHNTVSWYQQALGQGPQFIFQYYREEENGRGNFPPRFSGLQFPNYSSELNVNALELDDSALYLCASSAGTGADTQYFGPGTRLTVL.

Here the CDR3 reads CASSQRSGLAENEQFF. In DNA form, the CDR3 reads TGTGCCAGCAGCCAGAGGTCGGGACTAGCGGAGAATGAGCAGTTCTTC. This chain links TRBV7-3 with TRBJ2-1; 11 bases map to TRBD2. The germline gives CDR1 SGHTA, CDR2 FQGTGA. The CDR3 sequence is 16 residues long. Trimming removed 5 bases from V and 7 bases from J; junction bases left unmatched: 10.